Detailed here is one TCR beta chain. No antigen is known for it. These data are taken from a study of blood T cells in healthy people across ages. Study observations and caveats: Both higher diversity and more naive CD4+ cells marked long-lived donors when set against aged donors. Considered underestimates were the diversity estimates obtained from one million T cells.

The CDR3 loop spans 13 amino acids. CDR1 is SGHRS, CDR2 YFSETQ, per germline. Trimming took 4 bases from V and 5 from J, leaving 12 bases between them. With a J-beta primer mix and a sample-barcoded 5' primer, a second PCR ran roughly 6 to 11 cycles. TCRdb analysed the 5' RACE reads with MiXCR anew, one entry per CDR3 protein. The table records roughly 790,000 distinct CDR3 sequences, 43% of them present only once. The sample was blood. The V and J genes are TRBV5-1 and TRBJ2-5; D remains ambiguous. The source of this sequence is a woman between 55 and 75 years old in good health. The CDR3 is CASSPYSEETQYF. CDR3 nucleotides: TGCGCCAGCAGCCCCTACTCCGAGGAGACCCAGTACTTC.